Following are 24 T cell receptor beta chains from one sample sequenced in a study of blood T cell repertoires in COVID-19. Clones were sequenced by immunoSEQ multiplex PCR, and TCRdb holds only the in-frame ones, with some missing. Of a few hundred thousand clones detected, around 89% appear once; the ten largest clones hold roughly 8.6%. The sample was PBMCs or T cells enriched from blood (not recorded which). The receptors shown here come from a middle-aged man who had recovered from COVID-19.

This chain links TRBV7-2 with TRBJ1-1; no reliable D call. In germline, CDR1 is SGHTA, CDR2 FQGNSA. CDR3 size: 14 residues. The germline V and J ends were trimmed by 1 base and 0 bases, with 6 bases remaining between them. This CDR3 is CASSLEQMNTEAFF. The CDR3 nucleotides read TGTGCCAGCAGCTTAGAACAAATGAACACTGAAGCTTTCTTT.

This clone has a single count. The CDR3 DNA sequence: TGTGCCAGCAGCCCGACAGGGGGCGCTGAGCAGTTCTTC. Amino acid sequence: CASSPTGGAEQFF. The chain employs TRBV3-1 (or the pseudogene TRBV3-2) and TRBJ2-1; 10 nucleotides match TRBD1. The junction had 3 bases not matched to a gene; V was cut back by 4 bases and J by 9 bases. This CDR3 spans 13 amino acids. Looked up from germline, CDR1 is LGHDT and CDR2 is YNNKEL (reference sequence).

This chain links TRBV19 with TRBJ2-7, with 10 bases matching TRBD1. Germline V gene lookup returns CDR1 LNHDA and CDR2 SQIVND (reference sequence). This CDR3 has 15 residues. J was trimmed by 3 bases and V by 6 bases; bases with no gene match: 8. CDR3 in amino acids: CASRPTGGRFYEQYF. DNA of the CDR3: TGTGCCAGTAGGCCGACAGGGGGCCGGTTCTACGAGCAGTACTTC. The variable domain in full, with the rest retrieved from reference TRBV19 and TRBJ2-7, is DGGITQSPKYLFRKEGQNVTLSCEQNLNHDAMYWYRQDPGQGLRLIYYSQIVNDFQKGDIAEGYSVSREKKESFPLTVTSAQKNPTAFYLCASRPTGGRFYEQYFGPGTRLTVT.

This chain uses TRBV7-3 with TRBJ2-3; TRBD1 agrees at 7 bases. V lost 2 bases and J lost 3; bases outside the gene matches: 2. The germline CDR1 and CDR2 sequences are SGHTA and FQGTGA. This CDR3 has 14 amino acids. Here the CDR3 DNA reads TGTGCCAGCAGCTTAGGGACAGTGACAGATACGCAGTATTTT. This gives the protein CASSLGTVTDTQYF.

J is TRBJ1-4 and V is TRBV23-1; TRBD1 is a possible D gene (5 bases). TRBV23-1 is given ORF status, its function remaining uncertain. Trimming stripped 3 bases from V and 5 bases from J, with 25 bases between. The CDR3 covers 19 residues. This chain's CDR3 is CASSHSTNLRTPENEKLFF. In DNA form, the CDR3 reads TGCGCCAGCAGTCACTCGACCAACCTCAGGACACCCGAAAATGAAAAACTGTTTTTT.

The gene calls are TRBV27 and TRBJ1-2; 7 bases match TRBD1. Trimming at V came to 2 bases and at J to 8 bases, leaving 8 bases not matched to a gene. CDR3 length equals 14 residues. The V gene's germline CDR1 is MNHEY and CDR2 SMNVEV (reference sequence). As DNA, the CDR3 is TGTGCCAGCAGTTTAGGGGGTCAGGGGGTCGGCTACACCTTC. Translation gives CASSLGGQGVGYTF.

The chain is built from TRBV11-2 and TRBJ2-7; D gene unclear. The germline V gene encodes CDR1 SGHAT and CDR2 FQNNGV. The CDR3 is 15 amino acids. V was cut by 1 base and J by 0 bases, with 10 bases left in between. The CDR3 loop is CASSLVDGSSYEQYF. The CDR3 bases are TGTGCCAGCAGCTTAGTCGACGGGTCCTCCTACGAGCAGTACTTC.

The chain links TRBV27 to TRBJ1-3; no reliable D call. V lost 6 bases and J lost 4, with 10 bases in between. CDR3 length: 13 residues. CDR1 MNHEY and CDR2 SMNVEV come from the germline V gene (reference sequence). The CDR3 spells CASSRSQGNTIYF. The CDR3 region has the DNA TGTGCCAGCAGCAGATCTCAAGGAAACACCATATATTTT.

The gene calls are TRBV5-1 and TRBJ1-1; 8 bases map to TRBD1. This CDR3 contains 14 residues. Germline V lookup: CDR1 SGHRS, CDR2 YFSETQ. J gave up 7 bases and V 2 bases, and 7 bases lay outside the gene matches. The DNA of the CDR3 is TGCGCCAGCAGCTTAACAGGGGGAATGATTGAAGCTTTCTTT. Translation gives CASSLTGGMIEAFF.

This sequence joins TRBV19 and TRBJ2-7; 9 bases agree with TRBD1. The CDR3 consists of 13 residues. V dropped 9 bases and J dropped 6; count of bases not matched to a gene: 9. Germline V gene sequence: CDR1 LNHDA, CDR2 SQIVND (reference sequence). DNA for the CDR3: TGTGCCAGCCTGGACAGGGGAAATGGCGAGCAGTACTTC. Protein: CASLDRGNGEQYF.

The V and J genes are TRBV30 and TRBJ1-4; D remains ambiguous. The CDR3 runs 12 residues. The germline V and J ends were trimmed by 4 bases and 2 bases, with 5 bases remaining between them. Germline V gene data show CDR1 as GTSNPN and CDR2 as SVGIG (reference sequence). CDR3 loop: CAWTLTNEKLFF. The CDR3 DNA reads TGTGCCTGGACGTTGACTAATGAAAAACTGTTTTTT.

The gene calls are TRBV20-1 and TRBJ1-2, with 10 bases matching TRBD1. There are 13 residues in the CDR3. V dropped 3 bases and J dropped 5; count of bases not matched to a gene: 3. Germline lookup yields CDR1 DFQATT and CDR2 SNEGSKA (reference sequence). CDR3: CSASGDRGYGYTF. In DNA, the CDR3 is TGCAGTGCTAGTGGGGACAGGGGTTATGGCTACACCTTC.

This clone occurred a few times. This chain links TRBV30 with TRBJ1-1; maybe TRBD1 (5 bases). There are 13 residues in the CDR3. V was clipped by 4 bases and J by 2 bases, with 11 bases between them. CDR1 is GTSNPN, CDR2 SVGIG, per germline (reference sequence). The CDR3 DNA sequence: TGTGCCTGGAATAAGGGGTTAAACACTGAAGCTTTCTTT. This sequence encodes CAWNKGLNTEAFF.

The gene calls are TRBV4-3 and TRBJ2-7; 7 bases fit TRBD1. The CDR3 loop spans 14 amino acids. Unmatched junction bases numbered 8, after V lost 4 bases and J lost 5 bases. CDR1 is LGHNA and CDR2 is YSLEER in the germline V gene. CDR3 DNA sequence: TGCGCCAGCAGCCTCGACAGGGAAACCGACGAGCAGTACTTC. Translated, it gives CASSLDRETDEQYF.

The CDR3 nucleotides read TGCAGCGTTGAAGTACCGGCAACTAATGAAAAACTGTTTTTT. Amino acid sequence: CSVEVPATNEKLFF. V is TRBV29-1 and J is TRBJ1-4; D call uncertain. The CDR3 length is 14 residues. Germline V gene sequence: CDR1 SQVTM, CDR2 ANQGSEA. Trimming stripped 1 base from V and 0 bases from J, with 6 bases between.

The V call is TRBV5-6, the J call TRBJ1-1, with 7 bases aligning to TRBD1. This CDR3 is built from 14 residues. Per the germline V gene, CDR1 is SGHDT and CDR2 is YYEEEE. V lost 4 bases to trimming and J lost 5 bases; unmatched junction nucleotides: 8. The DNA for the CDR3 is TGTGCCAGCAGCGTTGACAGGGTGGAGACTGAAGCTTTCTTT. Amino acid sequence: CASSVDRVETEAFF.

This clone occurred once. The chain links TRBV28 to TRBJ2-4; tentative D call: TRBD1 (6 bases). This CDR3 has 16 residues. Trimming shortened V by 5 bases and J by 8 bases, and 22 bases separated the two germline ends. Germline CDR1 reads MDHEN; CDR2 reads SYDVKM. CDR3 in amino acids: CASSPQTGHAVYIQYF. Written as DNA, the CDR3 is TGTGCCAGCAGTCCGCAGACAGGCCACGCGGTATACATTCAGTACTTC.

The rearrangement uses TRBV27 and TRBJ1-2; weak D call: TRBD1 (5 bases). The CDR3 length is 15 residues. V lost 2 bases and J lost 2, with 12 bases in between. Germline V gives CDR1 MNHEY, CDR2 SMNVEV (reference sequence). The CDR3 coding sequence is TGTGCCAGCAGTTTAACGCGGACACCCAACTATGGCTACACCTTC. This sequence encodes CASSLTRTPNYGYTF.

The rearrangement links TRBV27 to TRBJ2-7, with TRBD1 as a possible D gene (5 bases). Trimming took 8 bases from V and 2 from J, leaving 16 bases between them. Germline CDR1 reads MNHEY; CDR2 reads SMNVEV (reference sequence). The CDR3 length is 14 residues. CDR3 bases: TGTGCCAGCCCGGCAGGGCTCCCCACCTACGAGCAGTACTTC. This translates into CASPAGLPTYEQYF.

The gene calls are TRBV12-5 and TRBJ1-2; tentative D call: TRBD1 (5 bases). The CDR3 is 16 amino acids. V was cut by 1 base and J by 4 bases, with 16 bases left in between. Germline-derived CDR1 and CDR2 are LGHNT and FRNRAP. The CDR3 spells CASGLGRGPGGYGYTF. The CDR3 coding sequence is TGTGCTAGTGGTTTGGGAAGGGGCCCGGGTGGCTATGGCTACACCTTC. The entire variable domain, with the rest obtained from reference TRBV12-5 and TRBJ1-2, is as follows: DARVTQTPRHKVTEMGQEVTMRCQPILGHNTVFWYRQTMMQGLELLAYFRNRAPLDDSGMPKDRFSAEMPDATLATLKIQPSEPRDSAVYFCASGLGRGPGGYGYTFGSGTRLTVV.

This chain uses TRBV7-9 with TRBJ2-3; no clear D gene. The ends were cut back, 5 bases at V and 4 bases at J, with 10 bases in the middle. The CDR3 is 13 residues long. Germline CDR1 reads SEHNR; CDR2 reads FQNEAQ (reference sequence). The CDR3 loop is CASSPSGSDTQYF. The DNA for the CDR3 is TGTGCCAGCAGCCCTAGTGGTTCAGATACGCAGTATTTT.

This clone was seen just once. This rearrangement joins TRBV19 to TRBJ2-7; 10 bases are shared with TRBD2. Trimming removed 5 bases from V and 6 bases from J; junction bases left unmatched: 7. The CDR3 spans 14 residues. CDR1 and CDR2 (germline): LNHDA, SQIVND (reference sequence). The CDR3 reads CASSPLAGVGEQYF. The CDR3 DNA is TGTGCCAGTAGTCCTCTAGCGGGAGTCGGCGAGCAGTACTTC.

The rearrangement uses TRBV5-8 and TRBJ1-2; D is possibly TRBD1 (6 bases). The CDR3 has 15 amino acids. Per the germline V gene, CDR1 is SGHTS and CDR2 is YDEGEE. Trimming shortened V by 1 base and J by 5 bases, and 15 bases separated the two germline ends. CDR3 residues: CASSLNRGANYGYTF. CDR3 DNA sequence: TGTGCCAGCAGCTTGAACCGGGGGGCGAATTATGGCTACACCTTC.

The chain has TRBV4-3 and TRBJ2-2; TRBD2 matches 8 bases. The CDR3 contains 20 residues. Looked up from germline, CDR1 is LGHNA and CDR2 is YSLEER. V lost 0 bases to trimming and J lost 4 bases; unmatched junction nucleotides: 16. The CDR3, as DNA: TGCGCCAGCAGCCAAGAAGCGGGAGTTAGACTTAGTTTTCCCACCGGGGAGCTGTTTTTT. It is translated as CASSQEAGVRLSFPTGELFF.